This T cell receptor beta chain was captured in a study of blood T cell repertoires in COVID-19. TCRdb keeps only in-frame clones here, not all; method: immunoSEQ multiplex PCR. The sample consists of 400,000 to 500,000 clones, 80% to 90% of them appearing once. Germline CDR1 reads LGHDT; CDR2 reads YNNKEL (reference sequence). The V segment lost 3 bases and the J segment 5 bases; nucleotides outside the gene matches: 9. The CDR3 spans 17 residues. Sequencing was done on a sample of peripheral blood. The chain links TRBV3-1 (or the pseudogene TRBV3-2) to TRBJ2-7; 14 bases fit TRBD2. The source is a woman in her thirties with active or convalescent COVID-19. CDR3 loop: CASSQRGGLAGVDEQYF. The CDR3 bases are TGTGCCAGCAGCCAGCGGGGGGGACTAGCGGGAGTAGACGAGCAGTACTTC.